Listed here are 25 T cell receptor beta chains from one sample, sequenced in a study of T cells in Graves' hyperthyroidism and ophthalmopathy. There were TCR beta CDR3 regions amplified from RNA transcripts. HTBI primers were employed in a first-round RT-PCR of the TCR CDR3. TCRdb re-called the multiplex PCR reads through MiXCR, storing one row per CDR3 protein. The data contain approximately 370,000 distinct CDR3 sequences, about 18% of them singletons. Sequencing was performed on blood. Every receptor here comes from a woman aged 30 to 39 with Graves' hyperthyroidism that later progressed to Graves' ophthalmopathy.

The table lists this clonotype with many counts. The chain links TRBV28 to TRBJ2-3; D could derive from TRBD1 or TRBD2 (6 bases each). Germline V lookup: CDR1 MDHEN, CDR2 SYDVKM. V shed 5 bases and J shed 4 bases, with 7 bases lying between them. The CDR3 is 12 amino acids. The CDR3 spells CASSGGPDTQYF. CDR3 sequence (DNA): TGTGCCAGCAGTGGGGGGCCAGATACGCAGTATTTT.

This clonotype came up a few times. The chain has TRBV7-2 and TRBJ1-2, with 9 bases matching TRBD1. CDR1 is SGHTA and CDR2 is FQGNSA in the germline V gene. Trimming took 2 bases from V and 6 from J; bases not matched to a gene: 7. The CDR3 totals 15 residues. CDR3 in amino acids: CASSLLVTGGDGYTF. In DNA form, the CDR3 reads TGTGCCAGCAGCTTATTGGTCACAGGGGGCGATGGCTACACCTTC.

This clonotype was observed at least ten times. This chain joins TRBV20-1 and TRBJ2-3; unclear D gene. Trimming took off 2 bases at V and 2 bases at J, with 14 bases between the two ends. Germline-derived CDR1 and CDR2 are DFQATT and SNEGSKA (reference sequence). This CDR3 is 15 amino acids long. This CDR3 is CSARKPRQNTDTQYF. In DNA form, the CDR3 reads TGCAGTGCTAGAAAACCACGACAAAACACAGATACGCAGTATTTT.

This clonotype came up many times. The rearrangement links TRBV14 to TRBJ2-1; 13 bases line up with TRBD2. Germline values: CDR1 SGHDN, CDR2 FVKESK. The CDR3 contains 19 residues. With 0 bases clipped from V and 2 bases from J, the junction kept 7 bases outside the gene matches. CDR3 loop: CASSQDLTSGRVPYNEQFF. CDR3 nucleotide sequence: TGTGCCAGCAGCCAAGATCTTACTAGCGGGAGGGTCCCCTACAATGAGCAGTTCTTC.

This rearrangement joins TRBV20-1 to TRBJ1-2, with unresolved D. Looked up from germline, CDR1 is DFQATT and CDR2 is SNEGSKA (reference sequence). Trimming shortened V by 4 bases and J by 13 bases, and 13 bases separated the two germline ends. This CDR3 contains 10 residues. DNA of the CDR3: TGCAGTGCTATCCTACACCGGAGCACCTTC. Its translation: CSAILHRSTF.

Notes on this clonotype: Its ends do not fully match the called genes, so a read error is possible. V gene TRBV20-1 combines with J gene TRBJ1-1, with D possibly matching TRBD1 (6 bases). The CDR3 spans 12 residues. CDR1 and CDR2 (germline): DFQATT, SNEGSKA (reference sequence). The DNA for the CDR3 is TGCAGTGCAACGGACAGTCACACTGAAGCCTGCTTT. Its protein is CSATDSHTEACF.

At least ten counts were recorded for this clonotype. The gene calls are TRBV2 and TRBJ2-5; 11 nucleotides align to TRBD2. This CDR3 spans 15 amino acids. The J segment lost 3 bases and the V segment lost 6 bases, leaving 6 bases of the junction unmatched. CDR1 is SNHLY, CDR2 FYNNEI, per germline. In DNA form, the CDR3 reads TGTGCCAGCAGACAAGGGACTAGCGGAAAAGAGACCCAGTACTTC. Translated, it gives CASRQGTSGKETQYF. Full variable domain (outside the CDR3, taken from reference TRBV2 and TRBJ2-5): EPEVTQTPSHQVTQMGQEVILRCVPISNHLYFYWYRQILGQKVEFLVSFYNNEISEKSEIFDDQFSVERPDGSNFTLKIRSTKLEDSAMYFCASRQGTSGKETQYFGPGTRLLVL.

The table lists this clonotype with a few counts. The V call is TRBV19, the J call TRBJ1-5, with 7 bases matching TRBD1. This CDR3 has 15 residues. CDR1 LNHDA and CDR2 SQIVND come from the germline V gene (reference sequence). The V segment lost 6 bases and the J segment 0 bases; nucleotides outside the gene matches: 5. The CDR3 DNA sequence: TGTGCCAGTAGCGGGGACAGCTATAGCAATCAGCCCCAGCATTTT. Translation gives CASSGDSYSNQPQHF.

This clonotype was found many times. This sequence joins TRBV28 and TRBJ2-7; D is ambiguous. With 6 bases removed from V and 0 bases from J, the gap between germline ends came to 9 bases. This CDR3 is built from 13 residues. Germline V gives CDR1 MDHEN, CDR2 SYDVKM. The DNA of the CDR3 is TGTGCCAGCAGCGACACCCTCTCCTACGAGCAGTACTTC. This encodes CASSDTLSYEQYF.

This clonotype was seen many times. V is TRBV29-1 and J is TRBJ1-2, with 9 bases that match TRBD1. Trimming took 2 bases from V and 2 from J; bases not matched to a gene: 12. This CDR3 has 17 amino acids. Per the germline V gene, CDR1 is SQVTM and CDR2 is ANQGSEA. The CDR3 DNA reads TGCAGCGTTGAACCATGGGACAGGGACGCACTAAACTATGGCTACACCTTC. Amino acid sequence: CSVEPWDRDALNYGYTF.

The rearrangement uses TRBV6-5 and TRBJ2-7; D may correspond to TRBD1 or TRBD2 (5 bases each). This CDR3 has 16 amino acids. Germline CDR1 reads MNHEY; CDR2 reads SVGAGI. The ends were cut back, 0 bases at V and 4 bases at J, with 16 bases in the middle. As DNA, the CDR3 is TGTGCCAGCAGTTACTCGCCGGGACCTAATATATACGAGCAGTACTTC. Protein: CASSYSPGPNIYEQYF.

CDR3 sequence reads: CASTMDGMNTEAFF. The CDR3, as DNA: TGTGCCAGCACTATGGACGGGATGAACACTGAAGCTTTCTTT. This rearrangement joins TRBV12-3 or TRBV12-4 to TRBJ1-1, with D uncertain. V lost 7 bases to trimming and J lost 0 bases, with 12 bases between them. This CDR3 region has 14 residues.

The sample holds many counts of this clonotype. The V call is TRBV28, the J call TRBJ1-3; D uncertain. Trimming removed 2 bases from V and 1 base from J, with 6 bases in between. CDR1 is MDHEN and CDR2 is SYDVKM in the germline V gene. The CDR3 extends over 14 amino acids. The CDR3 sequence is CASSLGVSGNTIYF. CDR3 in DNA: TGTGCCAGCAGTTTAGGGGTTTCTGGAAACACCATATATTTT.

This clonotype was picked up a small number of times. Being one base from a much bigger clone, this may be a read error. The CDR3 does not end in the conserved phenylalanine or tryptophan, so this is likely a read error. The chain recombines TRBV20-1 with TRBJ1-6; 10 nucleotides line up with TRBD1. CDR3 size: 15 residues. Germline V gives CDR1 DFQATT, CDR2 SNEGSKA (reference sequence). V gave up 3 bases and J gave up 10 bases; unmatched junction bases: 9. The CDR3 is CSASRGGTGESPLHL. The CDR3 nucleotides are TGCAGTGCTAGTCGAGGGGGGACAGGGGAGTCACCCCTCCACCTT.

This clonotype has only a few counts. Relative to the germline gene, one junction end is altered; a read error may explain this. The gene calls are TRBV7-7 and TRBJ2-5, with 11 bases matching TRBD2. The CDR3 length is 16 residues. Germline V gene data show CDR1 as SSHAT and CDR2 as FNYEAQ (reference sequence). As DNA, the CDR3 is TGTGCTAGCAGCTCCAAACTAGCGGGAGAGGGGGGGACCCAGTACTTC. This encodes CASSSKLAGEGGTQYF. Full variable domain (rest looked up from reference TRBV7-7 and TRBJ2-5): GAGVSQSPRYKVTKRGQDVTLRCDPISSHATLYWYQQALGQGPEFLTYFNYEAQPDKSGLPSDRFSAERPEGSISTLTIQRTEQRDSAMYRCASSSKLAGEGGTQYFGPGTRLLVL.

This clonotype was seen a handful of times. This chain joins TRBV27 and TRBJ2-1, with no clear D. The V gene lost 3 bases and the J gene lost 0 bases, with 12 bases spanning the gap. This CDR3 has 16 residues. Germline-derived CDR1 and CDR2 are MNHEY and SMNVEV (reference sequence). The CDR3 coding sequence is TGTGCCAGCAGTTTCCATACCGAAAACTCCTACAATGAGCAGTTCTTC. This gives the protein CASSFHTENSYNEQFF.

This clonotype came up many times. The chain recombines TRBV27 with TRBJ1-5; D call uncertain. Trimming removed 5 bases at V and 6 bases at J, with 11 bases between. This CDR3 region has 13 residues. Germline CDR1 is MNHEY and CDR2 is SMNVEV (reference sequence). In DNA form, the CDR3 reads TGTGCCAGCAGTCCAGGCGGGCGTCAGCCCCAGCATTTT. Translation: CASSPGGRQPQHF.

There are many counts of this clonotype. The rearrangement uses TRBV6-2 or TRBV6-3 and TRBJ2-5; 10 bases are shared with TRBD1. Germline values: CDR1 MNHEY, CDR2 SVGEGT. Trimming cost V 4 bases and J 3 bases; bases outside gene matches: 8. CDR3 length: 16 amino acids. CDR3 sequence reads: CASSSDRDRGKETQYF. In DNA form, the CDR3 reads TGTGCCAGCAGTTCCGACCGGGACAGGGGAAAAGAGACCCAGTACTTC.

The genes are TRBV19 and TRBJ1-1; 7 nucleotides agree with TRBD1. Germline loops: CDR1 LNHDA, CDR2 SQIVND (reference sequence). This CDR3 contains 14 residues. Unmatched junction bases numbered 4, after V lost 6 bases and J lost 0 bases. This CDR3 reads CASSRGQMNTEAFF. The CDR3 nucleotides are TGTGCCAGTAGCCGGGGACAGATGAACACTGAAGCTTTCTTT.

This clonotype was detected ten times or more. The chain combines TRBV28 with TRBJ1-4; D gene ambiguous. The CDR3 totals 15 residues. In germline, CDR1 is MDHEN, CDR2 SYDVKM. V shed 5 bases and J shed 0 bases, with 10 bases lying between them. The CDR3 sequence is CASSPPGATNEKLFF. The DNA for the CDR3 is TGTGCCAGCAGTCCCCCAGGAGCAACTAATGAAAAACTGTTTTTT.

This clonotype was seen a handful of times. The rearrangement links TRBV6-5 to TRBJ1-3; D is unresolved. CDR1 MNHEY and CDR2 SVGAGI come from the germline V gene. The CDR3 spans 13 residues. V lost 0 bases, J lost 1 base, and 1 base lay in between. DNA for the CDR3: TGTGCCAGCAGTTACTCATCTGGAAACACCATATATTTT. Protein: CASSYSSGNTIYF.

This clonotype was seen a handful of times. Given the absence of the conserved phenylalanine or tryptophan at the CDR3 end, a read error is likely. The chain couples TRBV27 to TRBJ1-2; D uncertain. Trimming left V 9 bases short and J 5 bases short, with 16 bases between. This CDR3 comprises 13 residues. Germline CDR1 is MNHEY and CDR2 is SMNVEV (reference sequence). The CDR3 DNA is TGTGCCAGTAGTATAACCCCGACATATGGCTACACCCTC. Protein product: CASSITPTYGYTL.

This clonotype showed up just a few times. This chain uses TRBV2 with TRBJ1-5; D gene uncertain. This CDR3 is 15 amino acids long. Germline V gene sequence: CDR1 SNHLY, CDR2 FYNNEI. Trimming took 7 bases from V and 4 from J, leaving 17 bases between them. The chain's CDR3 is CASTPLRVGNQPQHF. CDR3 coding DNA: TGTGCCAGCACGCCGTTGAGGGTTGGAAATCAGCCCCAGCATTTT.

A remark on this clonotype: This may stem from a read error, because a much larger clone lies one nucleotide away. The chain has TRBV11-3 and TRBJ2-1, with a weak D call TRBD2 (5 bases). Germline lookup yields CDR1 SGHNT and CDR2 YENEEA. V was cut by 6 bases and J by 8 bases, with 23 bases left in between. CDR3 length: 16 amino acids. The DNA of the CDR3 is TGTGCCAGCAGGCCTTTCGGGGTTTCCACTAGGGATGAGCAGTTCTTC. It yields the protein CASRPFGVSTRDEQFF.

This clonotype was seen ten or more times. This rearrangement joins TRBV11-2 to TRBJ1-3; maybe TRBD1 (5 bases). With 1 base removed from V and 0 bases from J, the gap between germline ends came to 10 bases. The CDR3 is 16 residues long. Germline V gene data show CDR1 as SGHAT and CDR2 as FQNNGV. The CDR3 reads CASSLVIRDSGNTIYF. The CDR3 nucleotides read TGTGCCAGCAGCTTAGTTATCAGGGACTCTGGAAACACCATATATTTT.